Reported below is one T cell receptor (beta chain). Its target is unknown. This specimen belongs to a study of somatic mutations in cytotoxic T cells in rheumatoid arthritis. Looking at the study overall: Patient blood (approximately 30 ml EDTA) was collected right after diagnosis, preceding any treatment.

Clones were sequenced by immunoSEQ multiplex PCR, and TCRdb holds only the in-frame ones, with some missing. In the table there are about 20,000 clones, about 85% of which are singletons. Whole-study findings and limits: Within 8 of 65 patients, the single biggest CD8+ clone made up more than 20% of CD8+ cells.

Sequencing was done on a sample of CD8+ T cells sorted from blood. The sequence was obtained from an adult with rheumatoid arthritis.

CDR3 nucleotide sequence: TGCGCCAGCAGCTTGACTACCTACAATGAGCAGTTCTTC. Its protein product is CASSLTTYNEQFF. This chain joins TRBV5-1 and TRBJ2-1; D not resolved. Germline lookup yields CDR1 SGHRS and CDR2 YFSETQ. CDR3 length: 13 residues. V was trimmed by 1 base and J by 2 bases, leaving 4 bases between them.